This T cell receptor (beta chain) originates from a study of Graves' ophthalmopathy and Graves' hyperthyroidism. Looking at the study overall: Prior to any treatment, peripheral blood was collected at the time of initial diagnosis. Notes on the study in general: Both a roughly 65% sensitivity and an approximately 74% specificity characterized the model's predictions of ophthalmopathy progression. Cross-validated, the 13-signature model showed 87.88%/81.08% sensitivity/specificity, and 80%/75% in the test set. Thyroid clonotypes that were expanded above 0.001 frequency mostly also appeared in blood.

Ten or more counts support this clonotype. Its antigen is currently unknown. RNA transcripts served as template for amplifying TCR beta CDR3 sequences. The first round was an RT-PCR with HTBI primers, and the second round was a multiplex PCR. A single record per CDR3 protein comes from TCRdb applying MiXCR to the multiplex PCR reads. This sample has about 370,000 distinct CDR3 sequences, with approximately 18% found just once. From germline, CDR1 is MNHEY and CDR2 SVGAGI. This CDR3 has 16 amino acids. V lost 4 bases, J lost 7 bases, and 10 bases stayed unmatched. The specimen sequenced was peripheral blood. The receptor was derived from an adult woman with stable Graves' hyperthyroidism. The gene calls are TRBV6-5 and TRBJ2-2; 9 nucleotides line up with TRBD1. CDR3 amino acids: CASSFGRDRAVGELFF. Written as DNA, the CDR3 is TGTGCCAGCAGTTTCGGCCGGGACAGGGCGGTCGGGGAGCTGTTTTTT.